The 4 T cell receptor beta chains in this list originate from one sample, sequenced in a study of blood T cell repertoires in COVID-19. Using immunoSEQ multiplex PCR, the repertoire was profiled, and TCRdb retains in-frame clones only, with some absent. The sample has about 260,000 clones, about 84% seen once. The sample was PBMCs or T cells enriched from blood (not recorded which). Receptors were obtained from a woman aged 50 to 60 who had recovered from COVID-19.

The chain has TRBV7-2 and TRBJ2-1, with 15 bases aligning to TRBD2. There are 17 residues in the CDR3. Germline V gene sequence: CDR1 SGHTA, CDR2 FQGNSA. V trimming: 5 bases; J trimming: 10 bases; junction bases outside the gene matches: 12. The CDR3 is CASSQAGTSGRRREQFF. The CDR3 nucleotides read TGTGCCAGCAGCCAAGCCGGGACTAGCGGGAGGAGACGGGAGCAGTTCTTC.

The J gene is TRBJ1-6, the V gene TRBV7-9; no clear D gene. Deletions cut 1 base from V and 2 bases from J, with 12 bases between. CDR1 SEHNR and CDR2 FQNEAQ come from the germline V gene (reference sequence). This CDR3 region has 17 residues. The CDR3 DNA follows: TGTGCCAGCAGCTTAGTTGACGGGGTTGCCTATAATTCACCCCTCCACTTT. Its translation is CASSLVDGVAYNSPLHF. The entire variable domain, with the rest obtained from reference TRBV7-9 and TRBJ1-6, is as follows: DTGVSQNPRHKITKRGQNVTFRCDPISEHNRLYWYRQTLGQGPEFLTYFQNEAQLEKSRLLSDRFSAERPKGSFSTLEIQRTEQGDSAMYLCASSLVDGVAYNSPLHFGNGTRLTVT.

This sequence joins TRBV18 and TRBJ2-7; 9 bases match TRBD1. The CDR3 is 15 residues long. Germline loops: CDR1 KGHSH, CDR2 LQKENI. V was pared by 4 bases and J by 0 bases, with 4 bases of the junction left unmatched. DNA of the CDR3: TGTGCCAGCTCACGAGGGGACAGGGACTCCTACGAGCAGTACTTC. Protein product: CASSRGDRDSYEQYF.

The chain combines TRBV5-3 with TRBJ1-1; 9 nucleotides line up with TRBD1. TRBV5-3 is noted as an ORF with a role that remains uncertain. The CDR3 length is 17 residues. The trim removed 0 bases at V and 1 base at J, leaving 7 bases unmatched. The CDR3 sequence is CARSLADRGIENTEAFF. CDR3 nucleotide sequence: TGTGCCAGAAGCTTGGCCGACAGGGGGATAGAGAACACTGAAGCTTTCTTT.